This T cell receptor (beta chain) was sequenced in a study of early T cells in non-severe SARS-CoV-2 infection. CDR1 and CDR2 (germline): MDHEN, SYDVKM. The CDR3 runs to 12 residues. Trimming removed 10 bases from V and 8 bases from J, with 14 bases in between. TCRdb itself ran the 5' RACE reads through MiXCR, one entry per CDR3 protein. The table shows about 49,000 distinct CDR3 sequences, with 10% to 15% occurring only once. This clonotype was seen a few times. J is TRBJ1-4 and V is TRBV28, with a possible D match to TRBD1 (6 bases). The sequencing sample was made of whole blood. The sequence was obtained from an adult who was a healthcare worker with PCR-confirmed SARS-CoV-2 infection or an uninfected control (not recorded which). CDR3 sequence: CATLGGKEKLFF. CDR3 nucleotide sequence: TGTGCCACCTTGGGGGGCAAGGAAAAACTGTTTTTT.